One sample yielded the 29 T cell receptor beta chains listed below, sequenced in a study of blood T cell repertoires in COVID-19. Here immunoSEQ multiplex PCR was the method, and the copy in TCRdb shows in-frame clones only, minus some. The repertoire consists of tens of thousands of clones, with 84% occurring once and the leading ten covering approximately 10%. Sequenced: peripheral blood. These TCRs come from a human donor in a cohort sampled during active COVID-19.

The gene calls are TRBV7-9 and TRBJ2-3; TRBD2 agrees at 13 bases. CDR3 length: 16 residues. CDR1 SEHNR and CDR2 FQNEAQ come from the germline V gene (reference sequence). J lost 1 base, V lost 5 bases, and 3 bases had no gene match. CDR3 DNA: TGTGCCAGCAGCACAGGACTAGCGGGGGGCACAGATACGCAGTATTTT. Translated: CASSTGLAGGTDTQYF.

In DNA form, the CDR3 reads TGCGCCAGCAGCTTTTCCCCTGGAGACACAGATACGCAGTATTTT. It specifies CASSFSPGDTDTQYF. The chain recombines TRBV5-1 with TRBJ2-3; the D is unclear. CDR1 and CDR2 from the germline V gene are SGHRS and YFSETQ. V shed 2 bases and J shed 2 bases, with 12 bases lying between them. This CDR3 spans 15 amino acids.

This clone was observed a few times. The chain is built from TRBV3-1 (or the pseudogene TRBV3-2) and TRBJ2-2, with D maybe TRBD1 (5 bases). Germline CDR1 is LGHDT and CDR2 is YNNKEL (reference sequence). Trimming shortened V by 4 bases and J by 5 bases, and 11 bases separated the two germline ends. The CDR3 length is 14 residues. This CDR3 is CASSPQGGTGELFF. Written as DNA, the CDR3 is TGTGCCAGCAGCCCCCAGGGTGGGACCGGGGAGCTGTTTTTT.

The chain links TRBV11-1 to TRBJ2-7; D call uncertain. The CDR3 spans 12 residues. Trimming stripped 3 bases from V and 2 bases from J, with 5 bases between. Germline CDR1 is SGHAT and CDR2 is FQDESV (reference sequence). CDR3 sequence reads: CASSLETYEQYF. The CDR3 DNA follows: TGTGCCAGCAGCTTGGAGACCTACGAGCAGTACTTC.

The chain carries TRBV5-1 and TRBJ2-1, with 7 bases lining up with TRBD1. Germline CDR1 and CDR2: SGHRS and YFSETQ. The CDR3 is 13 amino acids. V gave up 4 bases and J gave up 5 bases; unmatched junction bases: 3. Written as DNA, the CDR3 is TGCGCCAGCAGCACGACAGGGAACAATGAGCAGTTCTTC. This gives the protein CASSTTGNNEQFF.

The chain has TRBV2 and TRBJ2-1, with 8 bases aligning to TRBD1. CDR1 and CDR2 (germline): SNHLY, FYNNEI. This CDR3 is built from 14 residues. V lost 1 base, J lost 6 bases, and 2 bases stayed unmatched. CDR3 sequence reads: CASSEETGGNEQFF. In DNA form, the CDR3 reads TGTGCCAGCAGTGAAGAAACAGGGGGCAATGAGCAGTTCTTC.

A single count supports this clone. V usage is TRBV6-6 and J usage is TRBJ1-1, with a weak D call TRBD1 (6 bases). CDR3 length: 15 residues. V was clipped by 5 bases and J by 0 bases, with 13 bases between them. From germline, CDR1 is MNHNY and CDR2 SVGAGI (reference sequence). CDR3 nucleotides: TGTGCCAGCAGTGACAGGATAGAAATGAACACTGAAGCTTTCTTT. Amino acids: CASSDRIEMNTEAFF.

V and J are TRBV5-4 and TRBJ2-4, with 8 bases identical to TRBD1. CDR3 length: 16 amino acids. With 0 bases clipped from V and 9 bases from J, the junction kept 11 bases outside the gene matches. Germline lookup yields CDR1 SGHNT and CDR2 YYREEE (reference sequence). The CDR3 nucleotides read TGTGCCAGCAGCTTGGCACCCCCAGGGGGCGCCAGCATTCAGTACTTC. This sequence encodes CASSLAPPGGASIQYF.

V is TRBV7-3 and J is TRBJ2-4; TRBD1 might be the D (6 bases). The CDR3 covers 15 residues. Trimming removed 5 bases from V and 9 bases from J, with 20 bases in between. Germline V gene lookup returns CDR1 SGHTA and CDR2 FQGTGA. CDR3 amino acids: CASSPSPGAQGIQYF. The CDR3 region has the DNA TGTGCCAGCAGCCCCTCCCCAGGGGCTCAGGGCATTCAGTACTTC.

This chain connects TRBV10-1 to TRBJ2-2, with a weak D call TRBD2 (6 bases). Germline CDR1 WNHNN, CDR2 SYGVQD (reference sequence). V was pared by 6 bases and J by 5 bases, with 13 bases between. The CDR3 spans 14 residues. The CDR3: CASSRDSQTGELFF. As DNA, the CDR3 is TGCGCCAGCAGCCGGGACTCCCAAACCGGGGAGCTGTTTTTT.

The V and J genes are TRBV3-1 (or the pseudogene TRBV3-2) and TRBJ2-5, with D possibly TRBD2 on 6 matching bases. The CDR3 length is 16 residues. The V and J ends lost 1 base and 0 bases respectively, with 12 bases between them. Per germline, CDR1 LGHDT and CDR2 YNNKEL (reference sequence). DNA for the CDR3: TGTGCCAGCAGCCAAGGGGCGGGGAGGTACCAAGAGACCCAGTACTTC. Its protein product is CASSQGAGRYQETQYF.

The chain uses TRBV5-1 and TRBJ1-6; possible D gene TRBD1, 6 bases. The CDR3 is 14 amino acids. In germline, CDR1 is SGHRS, CDR2 YFSETQ. With 3 bases removed from V and 10 bases from J, the gap between germline ends came to 14 bases. The DNA of the CDR3 is TGCGCCAGCAGCTCGGGATCTAGGGGGTCACCCCTCCACTTT. Protein: CASSSGSRGSPLHF.

The V and J genes are TRBV2 and TRBJ2-7, with TRBD1 matching over 10 bases. V was pared by 6 bases and J by 6 bases, with 8 bases of the junction left unmatched. The CDR3 is 14 residues long. In germline, CDR1 is SNHLY, CDR2 FYNNEI. CDR3 nucleotide sequence: TGTGCCAGCAGCCAGACCGGACAGGGGGGCGAGCAGTACTTC. Translation: CASSQTGQGGEQYF.

V gene TRBV24-1 combines with J gene TRBJ2-3, with 10 bases fitting TRBD2. The germline CDR1 and CDR2 sequences are KGHDR and SFDVKD. This CDR3 has 14 amino acids. The V and J ends lost 9 bases and 2 bases, in that order; junction bases with no gene match: 4. The CDR3 sequence: CATRGTSATDTQYF. Here the CDR3 DNA reads TGTGCCACCCGAGGGACTAGCGCCACAGATACGCAGTATTTT.

The V gene is TRBV7-2, the J gene TRBJ2-5, with D possibly matching TRBD1 (6 bases). Between the trimmed V and J ends, which lost 2 bases and 9 bases, there was a span of 13 bases. This CDR3 contains 13 residues. Germline lookup yields CDR1 SGHTA and CDR2 FQGNSA. CDR3 region: CASSLRKGVAQYF. The DNA for the CDR3 is TGTGCCAGCAGCTTAAGAAAGGGGGTGGCCCAGTACTTC.

V and J are TRBV18 and TRBJ1-2, with a weak D call TRBD1 (5 bases). Per germline, CDR1 KGHSH and CDR2 LQKENI. The CDR3 runs to 15 residues. Trimming took 2 bases from V and 2 from J, leaving 12 bases between them. CDR3 sequence: CASSPGAGNNYGYTF. CDR3 sequence (DNA): TGTGCCAGCTCACCAGGAGCAGGGAACAACTATGGCTACACCTTC. Drawing the rest from reference TRBV18 and TRBJ1-2, the complete variable domain is NAGVMQNPRHLVRRRGQEARLRCSPMKGHSHVYWYRQLPEEGLKFMVYLQKENIIDESGMPKERFSAEFPKEGPSILRIQQVVRGDSAAYFCASSPGAGNNYGYTFGSGTRLTVV.

This chain links TRBV5-1 with TRBJ2-4; no definite D call. The germline V and J ends were trimmed by 0 bases and 0 bases, with 7 bases remaining between them. Germline values: CDR1 SGHRS, CDR2 YFSETQ. CDR3 length equals 15 residues. CDR3 sequence (DNA): TGCGCCAGCAGCTTGGCGCCCGGAGCCAAAAACATTCAGTACTTC. Amino acids: CASSLAPGAKNIQYF. Supplemented by reference TRBV5-1 and TRBJ2-4, the full variable domain reads KAGVTQTPRYLIKTRGQQVTLSCSPISGHRSVSWYQQTPGQGLQFLFEYFSETQRNKGNFPGRFSGRQFSNSRSEMNVSTLELGDSALYLCASSLAPGAKNIQYFGAGTRLSVL.

The CDR3 reads CASRDRVGTDTQYF. The CDR3 DNA sequence: TGTGCCAGCAGGGACAGGGTTGGAACAGATACGCAGTATTTT. The chain carries TRBV6-5 and TRBJ2-3, with 8 bases matching TRBD1. This CDR3 is built from 14 residues. J lost 3 bases, V lost 6 bases, and 5 bases had no gene match. Germline V lookup: CDR1 MNHEY, CDR2 SVGAGI.

The chain uses TRBV7-2 and TRBJ2-3, with TRBD2 matching over 11 bases. From germline, CDR1 is SGHTA and CDR2 FQGNSA. The CDR3 runs 17 residues. Unmatched junction bases numbered 9, after V lost 3 bases and J lost 4 bases. In DNA form, the CDR3 reads TGTGCCAGCAGCTTGGGGCTACTAGCGGGAGTATCAGATACGCAGTATTTT. It codes for CASSLGLLAGVSDTQYF.

This chain connects TRBV6-5 to TRBJ2-7, with 12 bases matching TRBD2. Germline V gives CDR1 MNHEY, CDR2 SVGAGI. CDR3 length: 15 residues. V lost 2 bases, J lost 6 bases, and 5 bases stayed unmatched. The DNA of the CDR3 is TGTGCCAGCAGTTACGCCGGACTAGCGGGACTCGAGCAGTACTTC. This codes for CASSYAGLAGLEQYF.

The chain carries TRBV19 and TRBJ1-2, with 7 bases fitting TRBD1. This CDR3 has 15 amino acids. V was pared by 4 bases and J by 6 bases, with 11 bases of the junction left unmatched. Germline-derived CDR1 and CDR2 are LNHDA and SQIVND (reference sequence). In DNA form, the CDR3 reads TGTGCCAGTAGTAGGTTAGGGGGCTCTGAGGATGGCTACACCTTC. As protein: CASSRLGGSEDGYTF.

In DNA form, the CDR3 reads TGTGCCAGCAGAGGAGGACTAGCGGGATTCAACAATGAGCAGTTCTTC. This encodes CASRGGLAGFNNEQFF. The chain uses TRBV28 and TRBJ2-1; 12 bases align to TRBD2. CDR1 is MDHEN, CDR2 SYDVKM, per germline. The CDR3 runs to 16 residues. V lost 6 bases to trimming and J lost 5 bases; unmatched junction nucleotides: 8.

The chain has TRBV6-6 and TRBJ1-1, with TRBD1 identical over 10 bases. The junction had 6 bases not matched to a gene; V was cut back by 0 bases and J by 5 bases. Germline V lookup: CDR1 MNHNY, CDR2 SVGAGI (reference sequence). This CDR3 contains 16 residues. The CDR3 nucleotides read TGTGCCAGCAGTTACTCCGCCGGGACAGGGGCGACTGAAGCTTTCTTT. Residues: CASSYSAGTGATEAFF.

V is TRBV28 and J is TRBJ2-7; TRBD1 might be the D (5 bases). This CDR3 spans 14 amino acids. The V gene lost 6 bases and the J gene lost 2 bases, with 14 bases spanning the gap. Germline V lookup: CDR1 MDHEN, CDR2 SYDVKM. The CDR3 region is CASRQGGPPYEQYF. CDR3 DNA: TGTGCCAGCAGGCAGGGCGGACCTCCCTACGAGCAGTACTTC.

This clone has a handful of counts. The chain is built from TRBV7-9 and TRBJ1-1, with D tentatively TRBD1 (5 bases). Trimming took 1 base from V and 0 from J, leaving 9 bases between them. CDR3 size: 15 residues. The germline CDR1 and CDR2 sequences are SEHNR and FQNEAQ (reference sequence). CDR3 DNA: TGTGCCAGCAGCTTAGGCGGCAGGGTGAACACTGAAGCTTTCTTT. Translating gives CASSLGGRVNTEAFF. The full variable domain, completed using reference TRBV7-9 and TRBJ1-1, is DTGVSQNPRHKITKRGQNVTFRCDPISEHNRLYWYRQTLGQGPEFLTYFQNEAQLEKSRLLSDRFSAERPKGSFSTLEIQRTEQGDSAMYLCASSLGGRVNTEAFFGQGTRLTVV.

This chain connects TRBV2 to TRBJ2-2; D may be TRBD2 (6 bases). Germline-derived CDR1 and CDR2 are SNHLY and FYNNEI. V lost 5 bases and J lost 0, with 13 bases in between. CDR3 length equals 16 residues. CDR3 in DNA: TGTGCCAGCAGTCGGGGTACTAGCTCGAACACCGGGGAGCTGTTTTTT. Translation gives CASSRGTSSNTGELFF.

This clone was seen only once. The CDR3 loop is CASSQRGGFYEQYF. For the CDR3, the DNA is TGTGCCAGCAGCCAGCGGGGGGGCTTCTACGAGCAGTACTTC. The chain employs TRBV3-1 (or the pseudogene TRBV3-2) and TRBJ2-7; the match to TRBD2 covers 9 bases. CDR1 and CDR2 from the germline V gene are LGHDT and YNNKEL (reference sequence). V dropped 3 bases and J dropped 3; count of bases not matched to a gene: 3. The CDR3 extends over 14 amino acids.

The V and J genes are TRBV5-1 and TRBJ1-1; 7 nucleotides match TRBD1. Losses at the gene ends were 4 bases for V and 11 bases for J; bases not matched to a gene: 8. CDR1 and CDR2 (germline): SGHRS, YFSETQ. This CDR3 has 12 amino acids. The CDR3 spells CASSLTGSDAFF. CDR3 in DNA: TGCGCCAGCAGCCTGACAGGGAGTGACGCTTTCTTT.

The V and J genes are TRBV5-5 and TRBJ2-7; TRBD1 is a possible D gene (6 bases). Germline V CDR1 and CDR2: SGHKS, YYEKEE (reference sequence). V was trimmed by 2 bases and J by 5 bases, leaving 23 bases between them. The CDR3 loop spans 17 amino acids. The CDR3 here is CASSFSWTANLAHEQYF. CDR3 DNA sequence: TGTGCCAGCAGCTTTAGCTGGACAGCCAACCTAGCCCACGAGCAGTACTTC.